This entry lists 31 T cell receptor beta chains sequenced from one sample in a study of blood T cell repertoires in COVID-19. TCRdb's copy holds only in-frame clones and misses some; the assay was immunoSEQ multiplex PCR. The table has around 120,000 clones, about 85% seen once. The sample taken for sequencing was peripheral blood. These receptors were obtained from a human donor in a cohort sampled during active COVID-19.

J is TRBJ1-1 and V is TRBV11-2; D perhaps matches TRBD1 (6 bases). Germline CDR1 is SGHAT and CDR2 is FQNNGV. The CDR3 sequence is 15 residues long. V was pared by 1 base and J by 0 bases, with 9 bases between. For the CDR3, the DNA is TGTGCCAGCAGCTTAGTTGGGGGCGTGAACACTGAAGCTTTCTTT. It is translated as CASSLVGGVNTEAFF.

This sequence joins TRBV3-1 (or the pseudogene TRBV3-2) and TRBJ2-2; D might be TRBD2 (6 bases). V was pared by 4 bases and J by 9 bases, with 15 bases between. CDR1 and CDR2 from the germline V gene are LGHDT and YNNKEL (reference sequence). The CDR3 has 14 amino acids. The CDR3 nucleotides are TGTGCCAGCAGCCCAAATCGGGGGTTACGGGAGCTGTTTTTT. It specifies CASSPNRGLRELFF.

The J gene is TRBJ1-2, the V gene TRBV6-5, with TRBD1 matching over 9 bases. Germline CDR1 MNHEY, CDR2 SVGAGI. The CDR3 is 14 amino acids. The trim removed 6 bases at V and 8 bases at J, leaving 10 bases unmatched. In nucleotides, the CDR3 is TGTGCCAGCAGCCCGGGACAGGGCGTGGAGGGCTACACCTTC. It specifies CASSPGQGVEGYTF.

This clone turned up a few times. The rearrangement joins TRBV9 to TRBJ1-4, with D perhaps matching TRBD1 (6 bases). The V and J ends lost 4 bases and 8 bases respectively, with 21 bases between them. Germline CDR1 and CDR2: SGDLS and YYNGEE. This CDR3 contains 16 residues. DNA for the CDR3: TGTGCCAGCAGCCCACGGCCGGGGGGCGAGAGGGAAAAACTGTTTTTT. Its protein is CASSPRPGGEREKLFF.

J is TRBJ2-5 and V is TRBV19, with 9 bases fitting TRBD2. With V trimmed by 4 bases and J by 6 bases, 3 bases remained unmatched. CDR3 length: 13 amino acids. Germline CDR1 is LNHDA and CDR2 is SQIVND (reference sequence). The chain's CDR3 is CASSSSGRQTQYF. The CDR3 DNA follows: TGTGCCAGTAGTAGTAGCGGGAGACAGACCCAGTACTTC.

V and J are TRBV6-1 and TRBJ1-5, with TRBD1 as a possible D gene (6 bases). V was clipped by 3 bases and J by 6 bases, with 15 bases between them. Per germline, CDR1 MNHNS and CDR2 SASEGT. There are 15 residues in the CDR3. CDR3 residues: CASSELGAKGQPQHF. CDR3 bases: TGTGCCAGCAGTGAGCTGGGGGCAAAGGGTCAGCCCCAGCATTTT.

The count of this clone is one. The gene calls are TRBV29-1 and TRBJ1-1; D possibly corresponds to TRBD1 (5 bases). The germline CDR1 and CDR2 sequences are SQVTM and ANQGSEA. V lost 4 bases, J lost 4 bases, and 13 bases lay in between. CDR3 length: 13 amino acids. This chain's CDR3 is CSVAGQRITEAFF. Here the CDR3 DNA reads TGCAGCGTTGCAGGACAACGGATCACTGAAGCTTTCTTT.

The chain recombines TRBV6-6 with TRBJ1-2; no clear D. CDR1 is MNHNY and CDR2 is SVGAGI in the germline V gene (reference sequence). Trimming removed 4 bases from V and 4 bases from J, with 7 bases in between. The CDR3 runs to 12 residues. As DNA, the CDR3 is TGTGCCAGCAGTTTAGAGGGCTATGGCTACACCTTC. Protein: CASSLEGYGYTF.

DNA of the CDR3: TGCGCCAGCAGCCTTGGACAGGGGGCCGGGGAGCTGTTTTTT. Translated, it gives CASSLGQGAGELFF. The chain employs TRBV5-1 and TRBJ2-2; 10 nucleotides match TRBD1. The germline CDR1 and CDR2 sequences are SGHRS and YFSETQ. The CDR3 is made up of 14 amino acids. The junction had 3 bases not matched to a gene; V was cut back by 4 bases and J by 6 bases.

J is TRBJ2-1 and V is TRBV20-1; 7 bases agree with TRBD2. The CDR3 length is 15 residues. J was trimmed by 4 bases and V by 3 bases; bases with no gene match: 9. Per germline, CDR1 DFQATT and CDR2 SNEGSKA (reference sequence). CDR3: CSASSGTGGYNEQFF. Here the CDR3 DNA reads TGCAGTGCTAGTTCGGGGACGGGGGGTTACAATGAGCAGTTCTTC.

The rearrangement links TRBV7-3 to TRBJ2-2; TRBD1 matches 12 bases. This CDR3 is built from 14 residues. V trimming: 5 bases; J trimming: 6 bases; junction bases outside the gene matches: 1. Germline V gene sequence: CDR1 SGHTA, CDR2 FQGTGA. DNA of the CDR3: TGTGCCAGCAGCCGGGACAGGGGGCCCGGGGAGCTGTTTTTT. Protein sequence: CASSRDRGPGELFF. The full variable domain, with the rest looked up from reference TRBV7-3 and TRBJ2-2, is GAGVSQTPSNKVTEKGKYVELRCDPISGHTALYWYRQSLGQGPEFLIYFQGTGAADDSGLPNDRFFAVRPEGSVSTLKIQRTERGDSAVYLCASSRDRGPGELFFGEGSRLTVL.

V usage is TRBV7-9 and J usage is TRBJ1-1; D is ambiguous. The V end lost 11 bases, the J end lost 3 bases, and 16 bases lay between the germline ends. CDR1 is SEHNR and CDR2 is FQNEAQ in the germline V gene (reference sequence). The CDR3 is 13 residues long. CDR3 coding DNA: TGTGCCGGGCGGGTGAGCGGGGACACTGAAGCTTTCTTT. Protein product: CAGRVSGDTEAFF.

This rearrangement joins TRBV19 to TRBJ1-1; D uncertain. The CDR3 covers 16 residues. Trimming removed 3 bases at V and 0 bases at J, with 14 bases between. Germline V gene data show CDR1 as LNHDA and CDR2 as SQIVND (reference sequence). CDR3 residues: CASSITLGGMNTEAFF. The CDR3 DNA reads as TGTGCCAGTAGTATTACCCTAGGCGGTATGAACACTGAAGCTTTCTTT.

V is TRBV5-1 and J is TRBJ2-5; no clear D gene. Between the trimmed V and J ends, which lost 4 bases and 5 bases, there was a span of 15 bases. The CDR3 totals 14 residues. Germline V gene data show CDR1 as SGHRS and CDR2 as YFSETQ. The DNA for the CDR3 is TGCGCCAGCAGCCCACTGGCGACTGCCGAGACCCAGTACTTC. This encodes CASSPLATAETQYF.

The chain employs TRBV5-5 and TRBJ2-4, with a weak D call TRBD2 (6 bases). V lost 7 bases to trimming and J lost 7 bases, with 15 bases between them. This CDR3 has 13 amino acids. Germline CDR1 SGHKS, CDR2 YYEKEE (reference sequence). CDR3 loop: CASAGGGTNIQYF. CDR3 nucleotides: TGTGCCAGCGCCGGAGGAGGGACGAACATTCAGTACTTC.

V usage is TRBV19 and J usage is TRBJ1-5; D remains unclear. Trimming pared 3 bases from V and 1 base from J, leaving 10 bases between. The CDR3 extends over 15 amino acids. The V gene's germline CDR1 is LNHDA and CDR2 SQIVND (reference sequence). CDR3 sequence: CASSIRSGSNQPQHF. Here the CDR3 DNA reads TGTGCCAGTAGTATTCGGTCGGGAAGCAATCAGCCCCAGCATTTT. Combining the CDR3 with reference TRBV19 and TRBJ1-5 gives the whole variable domain DGGITQSPKYLFRKEGQNVTLSCEQNLNHDAMYWYRQDPGQGLRLIYYSQIVNDFQKGDIAEGYSVSREKKESFPLTVTSAQKNPTAFYLCASSIRSGSNQPQHFGDGTRLSIL.

V usage is TRBV4-1 and J usage is TRBJ2-7; 12 positions agree with TRBD1. In germline, CDR1 is MGHRA, CDR2 YSYEKL. The CDR3 spans 17 residues. The J segment lost 4 bases and the V segment lost 0 bases, leaving 7 bases of the junction unmatched. CDR3 protein: CASSQDEPGQGAYEQYF. The CDR3, as DNA: TGCGCCAGCAGCCAAGATGAACCGGGACAGGGGGCGTACGAGCAGTACTTC.

The rearrangement joins TRBV19 to TRBJ2-6; TRBD2 aligns across 11 bases. The trim removed 3 bases at V and 0 bases at J, leaving 16 bases unmatched. The CDR3 has 22 residues. Germline V CDR1 and CDR2: LNHDA, SQIVND (reference sequence). CDR3 in DNA: TGTGCCAGTAGTATCCCCCGACTAGCGGGACTCCGGGCGAGCTCTGGGGCCAACGTCCTGACTTTC. As protein: CASSIPRLAGLRASSGANVLTF.

The chain employs TRBV5-8 and TRBJ1-2; perhaps TRBD1 as D (6 bases). The CDR3 has 12 amino acids. Germline values: CDR1 SGHTS, CDR2 YDEGEE. V gave up 6 bases and J gave up 7 bases, with 13 bases separating them. CDR3 DNA sequence: TGTGCCAGCAACCCTGGGGGCCTTGGCTACACCTTC. This codes for CASNPGGLGYTF.

The rearrangement joins TRBV7-9 to TRBJ1-2; D remains ambiguous. CDR1 and CDR2 from the germline V gene are SEHNR and FQNEAQ (reference sequence). Trimming removed 3 bases at V and 1 base at J, with 15 bases between. This CDR3 region has 16 residues. The CDR3 reads CASSFSRNKFNYGYTF. Written as DNA, the CDR3 is TGTGCCAGCAGCTTTTCCCGAAACAAATTTAACTATGGCTACACCTTC.

This clone was counted a single time. The chain links TRBV19 to TRBJ2-5; D is perhaps TRBD2 (5 bases). From germline, CDR1 is LNHDA and CDR2 SQIVND (reference sequence). Trimming removed 1 base from V and 2 bases from J, with 17 bases in between. The CDR3 totals 17 residues. CDR3 sequence reads: CASSIASGTENQETQYF. The CDR3 coding sequence is TGTGCCAGTAGTATAGCATCGGGAACGGAAAATCAAGAGACCCAGTACTTC. Using reference TRBV19 and TRBJ2-5 for the parts outside the CDR3, the full variable domain is DGGITQSPKYLFRKEGQNVTLSCEQNLNHDAMYWYRQDPGQGLRLIYYSQIVNDFQKGDIAEGYSVSREKKESFPLTVTSAQKNPTAFYLCASSIASGTENQETQYFGPGTRLLVL.

The V and J genes are TRBV12-5 and TRBJ1-5; 10 bases align to TRBD1. Unmatched junction bases numbered 13, after V lost 7 bases and J lost 4 bases. The germline V gene has CDR1 LGHNT and CDR2 FRNRAP. CDR3 length equals 17 residues. CDR3 protein: CASVRTGGGSGNQPQHF. In DNA, the CDR3 is TGTGCTAGTGTCAGGACAGGGGGTGGGTCTGGTAATCAGCCCCAGCATTTT.

This rearrangement joins TRBV10-3 to TRBJ2-1; TRBD1 aligns across 9 bases. V lost 4 bases to trimming and J lost 3 bases; unmatched junction nucleotides: 7. Germline CDR1 reads ENHRY; CDR2 reads SYGVKD. The length of the CDR3 is 16 residues. CDR3 protein: CAISGTGTGFYNEQFF. Here the CDR3 DNA reads TGTGCCATCAGTGGAACCGGGACAGGGTTCTACAATGAGCAGTTCTTC.

V gene TRBV2 combines with J gene TRBJ1-2, with 7 bases lining up with TRBD1. The CDR3 runs to 16 residues. Germline V lookup: CDR1 SNHLY, CDR2 FYNNEI. V lost 3 bases to trimming and J lost 0 bases; unmatched junction nucleotides: 7. The CDR3 here is CASSDIGQATNYGYTF. The DNA of the CDR3 is TGTGCCAGCAGTGATATAGGACAGGCCACTAACTATGGCTACACCTTC.

The J gene is TRBJ2-1, the V gene TRBV11-2, with 8 bases fitting TRBD2. The CDR3 runs to 16 residues. Per the germline V gene, CDR1 is SGHAT and CDR2 is FQNNGV. J was trimmed by 4 bases and V by 2 bases; bases with no gene match: 7. In DNA, the CDR3 is TGTGCCAGCAGCTTAATCCCGGGAGGGGGGTACAATGAGCAGTTCTTC. Translated, it gives CASSLIPGGGYNEQFF.

The CDR3 coding sequence is TGCGCCAGCAGCCTCGACAGGGGAGGGTCCACAGATACGCAGTATTTT. Protein sequence: CASSLDRGGSTDTQYF. The chain recombines TRBV5-1 with TRBJ2-3, with D tentatively TRBD1 (8 bases). V was shortened by 4 bases and J by 2 bases, with 17 bases between the two germline ends. The CDR3 covers 16 residues. The germline V gene has CDR1 SGHRS and CDR2 YFSETQ.

V is TRBV7-3 and J is TRBJ2-1; TRBD2 agrees at 12 bases. The CDR3 consists of 16 residues. CDR1 is SGHTA, CDR2 FQGTGA, per germline. V was pared by 4 bases and J by 4 bases, with 5 bases of the junction left unmatched. CDR3: CASSSDTSGGYNEQFF. In DNA form, the CDR3 reads TGTGCCAGCAGCTCCGATACTAGCGGGGGGTACAATGAGCAGTTCTTC.

CDR3 in amino acids: CASSQFRGNSYEQYF. The CDR3 DNA is TGTGCCAGCAGCCAGTTTCGAGGGAACTCCTACGAGCAGTACTTC. The chain couples TRBV14 to TRBJ2-7, with a possible D match to TRBD2 (5 bases). V was clipped by 3 bases and J by 0 bases, with 12 bases between them. Germline assignment: CDR1 SGHDN and CDR2 FVKESK. The CDR3 has 15 amino acids.

In DNA, the CDR3 is TGTGCCAGCACTCGAGAGAGTTTTTCTAACTATGGCTACACCTTC. Protein: CASTRESFSNYGYTF. This chain links TRBV18 with TRBJ1-2, with D unresolved. Germline CDR1 KGHSH, CDR2 LQKENI. The CDR3 sequence is 15 residues long. Deletions cut 8 bases from V and 0 bases from J, with 16 bases between.

This rearrangement joins TRBV30 to TRBJ1-6; a weak D match, TRBD1 (5 bases). Germline V CDR1 and CDR2: GTSNPN, SVGIG (reference sequence). This CDR3 region has 13 residues. The V gene lost 0 bases and the J gene lost 11 bases, with 11 bases spanning the gap. CDR3 in DNA: TGTGCCTGGAGTGTAGGGACTTTTCCACCCCTCCACTTT. As protein: CAWSVGTFPPLHF.

The chain has TRBV19 and TRBJ2-5, with 9 bases that match TRBD2. The germline V gene encodes CDR1 LNHDA and CDR2 SQIVND (reference sequence). The length of the CDR3 is 14 residues. J lost 2 bases, V lost 6 bases, and 4 bases had no gene match. The CDR3 region is CASRAAGGQETQYF. The DNA of the CDR3 is TGTGCCAGTAGAGCGGCGGGGGGGCAAGAGACCCAGTACTTC.